This TCR beta chain originates from a study of blood T cell repertoires in COVID-19. Turning to the study itself: The analysed material was cDNA or gDNA that came from T cells, B-cell-depleted T cells, or PBMCs.

The CDR3 is 19 residues long. V was clipped by 5 bases and J by 0 bases; unmatched bases: 15. CDR1 and CDR2 (germline): SGHTA, FQGNSA. Original processing notes: Amplified reference gene primers provided the basis for estimating nucleated cell counts. The table came from immunoSEQ multiplex PCR; TCRdb's copy has only in-frame clones and leaves some out. V and J calls plus clone size are reproduced from that table; the DNA served to infer D and trimming. The data hold approximately 160,000 clones, with around four fifths observed a single time. Recruitment covered about two dozen US areas and drew participants whose ages spanned roughly 18 to 89 years. Self-reported history from a screening survey and questionnaire set each donor's cohort.

V gene TRBV7-2 combines with J gene TRBJ1-2; 10 bases match TRBD1. The specimen was PBMCs or T cells enriched from blood (not recorded which). The source of this sequence is a man over 45 who had recovered from COVID-19. For the CDR3, the DNA is TGTGCCAGCAGCCTAGAGCTCGGGACAGGGGCCTCCTCTAACTATGGCTACACCTTC. Translation gives CASSLELGTGASSNYGYTF.